The 2 T cell receptor beta chains presented below share a single source sample, sequenced in a study of cytomegalovirus exposure and HLA in healthy donors. The PCR contained 60 Vbeta and 13 Jbeta primers. Some clones are missing from TCRdb's copy, which holds only in-frame ones; the method was immunoSEQ multiplex PCR. In the table there are roughly 93,000 clones, just under 80% of which are singletons. Sequencing input: PBMCs. Receptors originate from a man in his thirties or forties in good health and CMV-seronegative.

In this sample, this clone turned up once. The rearrangement joins TRBV27 to TRBJ2-7; TRBD1 matches at 7 bases. Per germline, CDR1 MNHEY and CDR2 SMNVEV (reference sequence). The CDR3 sequence is 16 residues long. J was trimmed by 1 base and V by 1 base; bases with no gene match: 7. CDR3 in amino acids: CASSLFPPDRSYEQYF. CDR3 in DNA: TGTGCCAGCAGTTTATTCCCCCCGGACAGGTCCTACGAGCAGTACTTC.

The chain combines TRBV6-1 with TRBJ1-1; tentatively, D is TRBD1 (6 bases). Trimming removed 0 bases at V and 10 bases at J, with 12 bases between. The length of the CDR3 is 13 residues. Germline-derived CDR1 and CDR2 are MNHNS and SASEGT. The CDR3 DNA reads as TGTGCCAGCAGTGAAGCGCGGGGGGCGCGAGCTTTCTTT. Amino acids: CASSEARGARAFF.